This T cell receptor (beta chain) was sequenced for a study of T cell repertoires in cytomegalovirus infection. On the study more broadly: It can be stated that public TCR beta signatures indicated CMV infection as well as a matching HLA type.

The CDR3 spans 17 residues. Germline-derived CDR1 and CDR2 are LGHDT and YNNKEL (reference sequence). After removal of 4 bases from V and 5 bases from J, the junction contained 12 bases not matched to a gene. TCRdb used MiXCR to reprocess the reads, holding one entry per CDR3 protein. Of a few hundred thousand distinct CDR3 sequences detected, more than 20% appear once; the ten largest clones hold approximately 13%. The rearrangement links TRBV3-1 to TRBJ2-7, with 12 nucleotides matching TRBD2. Material: PBMCs. The sequence derives from a human donor in good health (CMV status not recorded). Some clones in this sample may be carry-over from other donors' samples. CDR3 sequence: CASSPQAAGTSGHEQYF. DNA for the CDR3: TGTGCCAGCAGCCCCCAGGCTGCCGGGACTAGCGGGCACGAGCAGTACTTC.